Listed here are 28 T cell receptor beta chains from one sample, sequenced in a study of T cell clones after liver transplantation. Some clones are missing from TCRdb's copy, which holds only in-frame ones; the method was immunoSEQ multiplex PCR. The sample carries 15,000 or so clones, approximately 81% recorded once. The starting material was CD8+ T cells from blood, obtained roughly 50 months after liver transplant. These receptors were taken from a human patient who received a liver transplant. Some T cells may arise from the graft donor.

With regard to this clone: At one boundary the junction diverges from the germline segment, which might be a read error. This chain joins TRBV5-4 and TRBJ2-5; 7 nucleotides agree with TRBD2. Germline CDR1 is SGHNT and CDR2 is YYREEE (reference sequence). This CDR3 region has 16 residues. DNA of the CDR3: TGCGCCAGCAGCCCCTCGGGTGGGGGGGACCAAGAGACCCAGTACTTC. Protein sequence: CASSPSGGGDQETQYF.

The chain couples TRBV11-2 to TRBJ2-1; D is possibly TRBD2 (6 bases). CDR3 length: 18 amino acids. The V end lost 5 bases, the J end lost 2 bases, and 22 bases lay between the germline ends. Germline V gives CDR1 SGHAT, CDR2 FQNNGV. The CDR3 here is CASSVPWVGGDPYNEQFF. CDR3 in DNA: TGTGCCAGCAGCGTACCCTGGGTGGGGGGAGACCCCTACAATGAGCAGTTCTTC.

This clone was recorded only once. The rearrangement uses TRBV7-2 and TRBJ2-2; D ambiguous. Per the germline V gene, CDR1 is SGHTA and CDR2 is FQGNSA. Trimming removed 4 bases at V and 4 bases at J, with 13 bases between. The CDR3 has 15 amino acids. CDR3 sequence reads: CASSSYASATGELFF. The DNA for the CDR3 is TGTGCCAGCAGCTCATACGCCTCTGCCACCGGGGAGCTGTTTTTT.

Note on this clone: A much larger clonotype is one base distant, so this may be a read error. V and J are TRBV7-9 and TRBJ2-7, with 9 bases fitting TRBD1. V was pared by 6 bases and J by 3 bases, with 3 bases of the junction left unmatched. The CDR3 length is 13 residues. Germline loops: CDR1 SEHNR, CDR2 FQNEAQ (reference sequence). CDR3 sequence: CASREGQGYEQYF. The CDR3 region has the DNA TGTGCCAGCAGGGAGGGACAGGGCTACGAGCAGTACTTC. Combining the CDR3 with reference TRBV7-9 and TRBJ2-7 gives the whole variable domain DTGVSQNPRHKITKRGQNVTFRCDPISEHNRLYWYRQTLGQGPEFLTYFQNEAQLEKSRLLSDRFSAERPKGSFSTLEIQRTEQGDSAMYLCASREGQGYEQYFGPGTRLTVT.

This clone was observed a single time. The V call is TRBV7-6, the J call TRBJ2-1, with D possibly being TRBD1 or TRBD2 (6 bases each). V lost 1 base and J 9 bases, leaving 10 bases between the germline ends. Germline V gene data show CDR1 as SGHVS and CDR2 as FNYEAQ. This CDR3 is built from 13 residues. CDR3: CASSLGGAVEQFF. The CDR3 DNA sequence: TGTGCCAGCAGCTTAGGGGGGGCGGTTGAGCAGTTCTTC.

The sample holds one count of this clone. J is TRBJ2-2 and V is TRBV19; D is perhaps TRBD2 (6 bases). This CDR3 has 14 residues. Germline CDR1 LNHDA, CDR2 SQIVND (reference sequence). V lost 7 bases and J 3 bases, leaving 12 bases between the germline ends. Written as DNA, the CDR3 is TGTGCCAGTAACACGGGAGAGGACACCGGGGAGCTGTTTTTT. Its protein product is CASNTGEDTGELFF.

V usage is TRBV7-3 and J usage is TRBJ2-3; TRBD2 matches at 9 bases. The V gene's germline CDR1 is SGHTA and CDR2 FQGTGA. J gave up 3 bases and V 2 bases, and 9 bases lay outside the gene matches. This CDR3 is 17 amino acids long. This CDR3 is CASSLAPAGGLTDTQYF. In DNA, the CDR3 is TGTGCCAGCAGCTTAGCTCCAGCGGGAGGATTAACAGATACGCAGTATTTT.

J is TRBJ2-3 and V is TRBV19; 10 bases match TRBD2. Germline loops: CDR1 LNHDA, CDR2 SQIVND (reference sequence). J lost 8 bases, V lost 2 bases, and 4 bases had no gene match. The CDR3 covers 14 residues. The CDR3 sequence: CASSILAGEFTQYF. CDR3 bases: TGTGCCAGTAGTATACTAGCGGGGGAGTTTACGCAGTATTTT.

The chain is built from TRBV7-9 and TRBJ2-3; 8 bases are a match to TRBD2. This CDR3 comprises 16 residues. The V segment lost 5 bases and the J segment 5 bases; nucleotides outside the gene matches: 12. The germline V gene has CDR1 SEHNR and CDR2 FQNEAQ (reference sequence). CDR3 DNA: TGTGCCAGCAGCCCCCGGCCGGGGGGGTCCATAGATACGCAGTATTTT. Translating it yields CASSPRPGGSIDTQYF.

This clone was observed a few times. V gene TRBV10-3 combines with J gene TRBJ2-3, with D possibly TRBD2 on 5 matching bases. With 8 bases removed from V and 0 bases from J, the gap between germline ends came to 12 bases. Per the germline V gene, CDR1 is ENHRY and CDR2 is SYGVKD. CDR3 length: 14 residues. CDR3 sequence reads: CAIGAEVSTDTQYF. CDR3 sequence (DNA): TGTGCCATCGGAGCGGAGGTTAGCACAGATACGCAGTATTTT.

The rearrangement joins TRBV7-6 to TRBJ2-3; no definite D call. CDR1 is SGHVS and CDR2 is FNYEAQ in the germline V gene. This CDR3 is built from 12 residues. Trimming took off 6 bases at V and 3 bases at J, with 7 bases between the two ends. The chain's CDR3 is CASSHLTDTQYF. As DNA, the CDR3 is TGTGCCAGCAGTCACCTAACAGATACGCAGTATTTT.

The J gene is TRBJ1-4, the V gene TRBV7-2, with D perhaps matching TRBD1 (5 bases). The CDR3 extends over 15 amino acids. CDR1 is SGHTA and CDR2 is FQGNSA in the germline V gene. V gave up 2 bases and J gave up 8 bases, with 15 bases separating them. CDR3 nucleotides: TGTGCCAGCAGCTTAAATGGGTTTGCAGGGGAAAAACTGTTTTTT. Its translation: CASSLNGFAGEKLFF.

The CDR3 here is CASSQDRGGAYNEQFF. The CDR3 coding sequence is TGCGCCAGCAGCCAAGATAGGGGGGGGGCCTACAATGAGCAGTTCTTC. The V call is TRBV4-1, the J call TRBJ2-1; maybe TRBD2 (7 bases). The CDR3 is 16 amino acids. In germline, CDR1 is MGHRA, CDR2 YSYEKL. The V end was cut by 0 bases, the J end by 2 bases, with 11 bases between.

The chain uses TRBV7-6 and TRBJ2-1; TRBD2 agrees at 8 bases. Germline CDR1 and CDR2: SGHVS and FNYEAQ. The junction had 7 bases not matched to a gene; V was cut back by 2 bases and J by 4 bases. This CDR3 is built from 16 residues. CDR3: CASSLPPGLGYNEQFF. DNA of the CDR3: TGTGCCAGCAGCTTACCACCGGGACTAGGATACAATGAGCAGTTCTTC.

V and J are TRBV12-5 and TRBJ2-1; no clear D gene. The germline V gene has CDR1 LGHNT and CDR2 FRNRAP. This CDR3 comprises 15 residues. V was clipped by 1 base and J by 7 bases, with 14 bases between them. CDR3 DNA sequence: TGTGCTAGTGGTTTGGGACATTGGGAAAAAAATGAGCAGTTCTTC. Translated, it gives CASGLGHWEKNEQFF. Full variable domain (remainder filled in from reference TRBV12-5 and TRBJ2-1): DARVTQTPRHKVTEMGQEVTMRCQPILGHNTVFWYRQTMMQGLELLAYFRNRAPLDDSGMPKDRFSAEMPDATLATLKIQPSEPRDSAVYFCASGLGHWEKNEQFFGPGTRLTVL.

The V gene is TRBV29-1, the J gene TRBJ1-3; 7 nucleotides agree with TRBD1. The CDR3 length is 18 residues. Germline V gene data show CDR1 as SQVTM and CDR2 as ANQGSEA. The ends lost 0 bases at V and 0 bases at J; junction bases unmatched: 11. In DNA form, the CDR3 reads TGCAGCGTTGAAGATTCAGGGACAGCTTCCCTCTCTGGAAACACCATATATTTT. The encoded protein is CSVEDSGTASLSGNTIYF.

The chain has TRBV19 and TRBJ2-7; D might be TRBD1 (5 bases). Germline CDR1 reads LNHDA; CDR2 reads SQIVND (reference sequence). V dropped 5 bases and J dropped 5 bases, with 13 bases sitting between them. The CDR3 length is 13 residues. CDR3 bases: TGTGCCAGTAGTCAGGGATCCCTTAACGAGCAGTACTTC. It encodes CASSQGSLNEQYF.

The chain uses TRBV9 and TRBJ2-3; 7 nucleotides line up with TRBD1. After removal of 4 bases from V and 1 base from J, the junction contained 6 bases not matched to a gene. CDR1 is SGDLS and CDR2 is YYNGEE in the germline V gene. The CDR3 loop spans 15 amino acids. The CDR3 spells CASSPRGGGTDTQYF. The CDR3 DNA follows: TGTGCCAGCAGCCCGAGAGGGGGCGGCACAGATACGCAGTATTTT.

In its sample, this clone was seen a few times. V usage is TRBV19 and J usage is TRBJ1-1, with 7 bases fitting TRBD1. V dropped 6 bases and J dropped 4; count of bases not matched to a gene: 2. The CDR3 contains 12 residues. CDR1 and CDR2 from the germline V gene are LNHDA and SQIVND (reference sequence). The CDR3 DNA is TGTGCCAGTAGGACAGGGACCACTGAAGCTTTCTTT. Amino acids: CASRTGTTEAFF.

The chain has TRBV7-6 and TRBJ2-7; 9 nucleotides agree with TRBD1. The V gene's germline CDR1 is SGHVS and CDR2 FNYEAQ. J gave up 4 bases and V 5 bases, and 9 bases lay outside the gene matches. The CDR3 has 15 residues. The CDR3 DNA sequence: TGTGCCAGCAGCCCTGGGACAGGGAACGCATACGAGCAGTACTTC. Translating gives CASSPGTGNAYEQYF.

A note on this clone: One end of the junction is discordant with germline, which a read error may explain. The chain combines TRBV5-4 with TRBJ1-3, with D possibly TRBD1 on 5 matching bases. The CDR3 is 18 amino acids. Germline-derived CDR1 and CDR2 are SGHNT and YYREEE (reference sequence). The CDR3 nucleotides are TGCGCCAGCAGCCAAGCAGGAAGGTTGGCAGGGTCTGGAAACACCATATATTTT. It is translated as CASSQAGRLAGSGNTIYF.

V usage is TRBV5-1 and J usage is TRBJ2-5; the D is unclear. CDR1 and CDR2 from the germline V gene are SGHRS and YFSETQ. CDR3 length equals 12 residues. V was trimmed by 7 bases and J by 5 bases, leaving 12 bases between them. DNA for the CDR3: TGCGCCAGCGGGCTTTTCGGGGAGACCCAGTACTTC. Translated, it gives CASGLFGETQYF.

The chain uses TRBV10-2 and TRBJ2-7, with 7 positions matching TRBD1. The CDR3 is 13 residues long. Looked up from germline, CDR1 is WSHSY and CDR2 is SAAADI. This CDR3 reads CAGASGQSYEQYF. The CDR3 DNA sequence: TGCGCTGGTGCTTCGGGACAGTCCTACGAGCAGTACTTC.

The chain recombines TRBV9 with TRBJ2-1, with unresolved D. Germline CDR1 is SGDLS and CDR2 is YYNGEE. V was shortened by 0 bases and J by 0 bases, with 4 bases between the two germline ends. The CDR3 loop spans 14 amino acids. The CDR3 here is CASSVGSSYNEQFF. DNA for the CDR3: TGTGCCAGCAGCGTAGGCAGCTCCTACAATGAGCAGTTCTTC.

The chain carries TRBV5-1 and TRBJ1-1, with a possible D match to TRBD1 (6 bases). With 2 bases removed from V and 5 bases from J, the gap between germline ends came to 13 bases. Germline CDR1 is SGHRS and CDR2 is YFSETQ. The CDR3 runs to 14 residues. In nucleotides, the CDR3 is TGCGCCAGCAGCTTAGCAGGGGAGGCGACTGAAGCTTTCTTT. The encoded protein is CASSLAGEATEAFF.

The V gene is TRBV27, the J gene TRBJ1-2; 7 bases line up with TRBD1. From germline, CDR1 is MNHEY and CDR2 SMNVEV (reference sequence). V lost 5 bases, J lost 7 bases, and 10 bases stayed unmatched. The CDR3 extends over 14 amino acids. The CDR3 nucleotides read TGTGCCAGCAGTCCCACTCCGGGACAGTCTGGCTACACCTTC. This translates into CASSPTPGQSGYTF.

Judged by abundance, this clone is medium-sized. The chain couples TRBV27 to TRBJ1-1; 9 nucleotides agree with TRBD1. V lost 5 bases to trimming and J lost 8 bases; unmatched junction nucleotides: 12. This CDR3 has 15 residues. Germline V lookup: CDR1 MNHEY, CDR2 SMNVEV (reference sequence). CDR3 nucleotides: TGTGCCAGCAGTGAGTGGGGAACAGGGGGCCGGGAAGCTTTCTTT. Its protein product is CASSEWGTGGREAFF.

This clone was found once. The chain recombines TRBV6-6 with TRBJ2-1; 12 bases are a match to TRBD2. CDR3 length: 15 amino acids. The V segment lost 6 bases and the J segment 6 bases; nucleotides outside the gene matches: 6. CDR1 is MNHNY and CDR2 is SVGAGI in the germline V gene (reference sequence). In nucleotides, the CDR3 is TGTGCCAGCAGGACTAGCGGGAGTCTCTCCAATGAGCAGTTCTTC. Protein sequence: CASRTSGSLSNEQFF.